The 11 T cell receptor beta chains reported below all come from one sample, sequenced in a study of CD8 T cells in Susac syndrome (dated by TCRdb to the late 2010s). Receptor amplification or capture employed the immunoSEQ multiplex PCR assay. RNA was extracted using the RNeasy kit, and roughly 0.45 to 1 ug of the RNA was reverse transcribed with random hexamers. TCRdb handled the public reads itself, with Q25 trimming in fastp and clone calling in MiXCR, and kept productive beta chains. Each CDR3 protein gets just one entry, which takes the most common genes and DNA from the rows behind it. The sample contains 200,000 to 300,000 distinct CDR3 sequences, about 94% of them found a single time. The ten biggest clones cover 0.06% to 0.08% of the sample. Sequencing used CD4+ T cells from PBMCs. The source of these receptors is a human donor with multiple sclerosis.

CDR3 loop: CASFRDTADTGELFF. CDR3 DNA sequence: TGTGCCAGCTTCAGAGACACCGCGGACACCGGGGAGCTGTTTTTT. V gene TRBV2 combines with J gene TRBJ2-2; D is unclear. The CDR3 has 15 amino acids. CDR1 is SNHLY and CDR2 is FYNNEI in the germline V gene. V lost 8 bases to trimming and J lost 3 bases, with 16 bases between them.

The V and J genes are TRBV5-1 and TRBJ2-5, with TRBD2 matching over 7 bases. The CDR3 extends over 15 amino acids. J was trimmed by 5 bases and V by 0 bases; bases with no gene match: 7. Per germline, CDR1 SGHRS and CDR2 YFSETQ. The CDR3 sequence: CASSLGQRDVETQYF. As DNA, the CDR3 is TGCGCCAGCAGCTTGGGGCAGCGGGACGTGGAGACCCAGTACTTC.

This clonotype was detected once. This chain joins TRBV3-1 and TRBJ1-1; D remains unclear. CDR1 and CDR2 (germline): LGHDT, YNNKEL (reference sequence). This CDR3 has 12 amino acids. The V gene lost 0 bases and the J gene lost 9 bases, with 8 bases spanning the gap. The CDR3 sequence: CASSQDTEKAFF. The DNA of the CDR3 is TGTGCCAGCAGCCAAGATACTGAAAAAGCTTTCTTT.

DNA of the CDR3: TGTGCCAGCAGCCAAGACCCCCACGTTCCCGGGGAGCTGTTTTTT. Protein product: CASSQDPHVPGELFF. This chain links TRBV3-1 with TRBJ2-2; D unresolved. The length of the CDR3 is 15 residues. Deletions cut 0 bases from V and 6 bases from J, with 11 bases between. Germline assignment: CDR1 LGHDT and CDR2 YNNKEL (reference sequence). Together with reference TRBV3-1 and TRBJ2-2, the CDR3 gives the full variable domain: DTAVSQTPKYLVTQMGNDKSIKCEQNLGHDTMYWYKQDSKKFLKIMFSYNNKELIINETVPNRFSPKSPDKAHLNLHINSLELGDSAVYFCASSQDPHVPGELFFGEGSRLTVL.

V gene TRBV29-1 combines with J gene TRBJ1-1; D uncertain. Germline CDR1 SQVTM, CDR2 ANQGSEA. The CDR3 spans 12 residues. The V gene lost 4 bases and the J gene lost 5 bases, with 11 bases spanning the gap. CDR3 sequence: CSVARGQTEAFF. The CDR3 bases are TGCAGCGTTGCACGAGGGCAAACTGAAGCTTTCTTT.

The chain couples TRBV20-1 to TRBJ1-1, with D possibly matching TRBD1 (6 bases). V dropped 5 bases and J dropped 1 base, with 14 bases sitting between them. The germline CDR1 and CDR2 sequences are DFQATT and SNEGSKA (reference sequence). The CDR3 covers 14 residues. The CDR3 coding sequence is TGCAGTGCTCTTAGCCCACAGGGGAACACTGAAGCTTTCTTT. Translating gives CSALSPQGNTEAFF.

V usage is TRBV5-1 and J usage is TRBJ2-7; 8 bases line up with TRBD1. The CDR3 spans 15 residues. Germline CDR1 SGHRS, CDR2 YFSETQ. With 4 bases clipped from V and 1 base from J, the junction kept 7 bases outside the gene matches. The DNA of the CDR3 is TGCGCCAGCAGCGCCGGGACAGGTTCGTCCTACGAGCAGTACTTC. Residues: CASSAGTGSSYEQYF. Based on the CDR3 plus reference TRBV5-1 and TRBJ2-7, the full variable domain is KAGVTQTPRYLIKTRGQQVTLSCSPISGHRSVSWYQQTPGQGLQFLFEYFSETQRNKGNFPGRFSGRQFSNSRSEMNVSTLELGDSALYLCASSAGTGSSYEQYFGPGTRLTVT.

The CDR3 bases are TGCAGTGCCACCGGGACAGCGTCAAGCAATCAGCCCCAGCATTTT. Amino acids: CSATGTASSNQPQHF. This chain links TRBV20-1 with TRBJ1-5, with 7 bases aligning to TRBD1. The CDR3 runs to 15 residues. Losses at the gene ends were 6 bases for V and 1 base for J; bases not matched to a gene: 9. Germline V CDR1 and CDR2: DFQATT, SNEGSKA (reference sequence).

This chain connects TRBV7-3 to TRBJ2-5; 8 bases map to TRBD1. The V segment lost 3 bases and the J segment 7 bases; nucleotides outside the gene matches: 7. Germline lookup yields CDR1 SGHTA and CDR2 FQGTGA. The CDR3 is made up of 14 amino acids. Written as DNA, the CDR3 is TGTGCCAGCAGCTTGACAGGGGCCCAGGGGACCCAGTACTTC. Translated, it gives CASSLTGAQGTQYF.

In DNA, the CDR3 is TGTGCCAGCAGGACCATTAGGGAACCGGAGTTGGCCGGGGAGCTGTTTTTT. Its protein is CASRTIREPELAGELFF. The chain uses TRBV11-2 and TRBJ2-2; D remains ambiguous. The CDR3 loop spans 17 amino acids. Germline loops: CDR1 SGHAT, CDR2 FQNNGV. The V gene lost 6 bases and the J gene lost 6 bases, with 23 bases spanning the gap.

This clonotype was seen a single time. The chain couples TRBV7-2 to TRBJ2-7; possibly TRBD2 for D (5 bases). Looked up from germline, CDR1 is SGHTA and CDR2 is FQGNSA. V dropped 2 bases and J dropped 0 bases, with 11 bases sitting between them. This CDR3 spans 15 amino acids. This CDR3 reads CASSLSRGFSYEQYV. The DNA of the CDR3 is TGTGCCAGCAGCTTAAGTCGCGGGTTCTCCTACGAGCAGTACGTC.